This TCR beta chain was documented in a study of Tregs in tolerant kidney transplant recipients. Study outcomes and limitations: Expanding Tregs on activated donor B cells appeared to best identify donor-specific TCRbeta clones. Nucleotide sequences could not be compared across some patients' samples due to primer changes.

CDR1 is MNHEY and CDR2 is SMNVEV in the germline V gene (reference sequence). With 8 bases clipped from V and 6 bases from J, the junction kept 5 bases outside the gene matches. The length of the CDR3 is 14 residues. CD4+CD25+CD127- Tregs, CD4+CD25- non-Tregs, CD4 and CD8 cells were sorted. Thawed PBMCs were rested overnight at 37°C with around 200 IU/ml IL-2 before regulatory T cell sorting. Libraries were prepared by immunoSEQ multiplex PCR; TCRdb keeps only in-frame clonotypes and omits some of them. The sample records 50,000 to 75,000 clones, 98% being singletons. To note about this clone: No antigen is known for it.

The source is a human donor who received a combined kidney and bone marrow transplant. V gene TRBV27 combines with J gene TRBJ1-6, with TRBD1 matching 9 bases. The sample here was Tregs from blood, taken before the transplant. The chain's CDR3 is CASGRGQGNSPLHF. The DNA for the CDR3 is TGTGCCAGCGGGCGGGGACAGGGTAATTCACCCCTCCACTTT.